The 27 T cell receptor beta chains below all came from one sample that was sequenced in a study of blood T cell repertoires in COVID-19. The table came from immunoSEQ multiplex PCR; TCRdb's copy has only in-frame clones and leaves some out. The top ten hold 7.5% to 8% of the sample, which has about 210,000 clones, 84% seen once. Sequencing used peripheral blood. All receptors come from a woman between 45 and 65 years old with active or convalescent COVID-19.

This chain links TRBV6-5 with TRBJ1-1, with 10 positions matching TRBD1. The germline gives CDR1 MNHEY, CDR2 SVGAGI. The ends lost 6 bases at V and 4 bases at J; junction bases unmatched: 5. This CDR3 is built from 14 residues. CDR3 loop: CASSRGTGATEAFF. Here the CDR3 DNA reads TGTGCCAGCAGCCGCGGGACAGGGGCCACTGAAGCTTTCTTT.

The chain combines TRBV3-1 (or the pseudogene TRBV3-2) with TRBJ1-2; D gene ambiguous. V was pared by 1 base and J by 2 bases, with 5 bases between. Per germline, CDR1 LGHDT and CDR2 YNNKEL (reference sequence). The CDR3 is 13 amino acids. The CDR3 sequence is CASSQGANYGYTF. As DNA, the CDR3 is TGTGCCAGCAGCCAAGGGGCGAACTATGGCTACACCTTC.

This rearrangement joins TRBV7-9 to TRBJ2-3; 7 nucleotides agree with TRBD2. This CDR3 comprises 16 residues. After removal of 5 bases from V and 0 bases from J, the junction contained 8 bases not matched to a gene. Germline CDR1 reads SEHNR; CDR2 reads FQNEAQ (reference sequence). CDR3 sequence: CASSGRSGTSTDTQYF. CDR3 sequence (DNA): TGTGCCAGCAGCGGGCGCAGCGGGACTAGCACAGATACGCAGTATTTT.

The genes are TRBV18 and TRBJ1-6; no definite D call. The CDR3 has 14 amino acids. V lost 1 base and J lost 5, with 6 bases in between. Germline-derived CDR1 and CDR2 are KGHSH and LQKENI. The CDR3 DNA follows: TGTGCCAGCTCACCACGGGCAGATAATTCACCCCTCCACTTT. Protein product: CASSPRADNSPLHF.

This chain connects TRBV2 to TRBJ1-1; no definite D call. The V and J ends lost 6 bases and 4 bases respectively, with 12 bases between them. Germline lookup yields CDR1 SNHLY and CDR2 FYNNEI. CDR3 length: 13 residues. In nucleotides, the CDR3 is TGTGCCAGCAGCGGTTCATCTGGCACTGAAGCTTTCTTT. Amino acids: CASSGSSGTEAFF.

The rearrangement links TRBV7-9 to TRBJ2-2; the match to TRBD2 covers 7 bases. Germline CDR1 reads SEHNR; CDR2 reads FQNEAQ (reference sequence). The CDR3 contains 14 residues. J was trimmed by 3 bases and V by 4 bases; bases with no gene match: 2. The CDR3: CASSSRGDTGELFF. The CDR3 DNA follows: TGTGCCAGCAGCTCCCGGGGGGACACCGGGGAGCTGTTTTTT.

This rearrangement joins TRBV3-1 (or the pseudogene TRBV3-2) to TRBJ2-2; 10 nucleotides agree with TRBD1. This CDR3 has 16 amino acids. Germline CDR1 is LGHDT and CDR2 is YNNKEL (reference sequence). V lost 3 bases and J lost 4; bases outside the gene matches: 5. CDR3 DNA sequence: TGTGCCAGCAGCCATCGACAGGGGGCGATCACCGGGGAGCTGTTTTTT. This codes for CASSHRQGAITGELFF.

This clone has only one observation. The chain couples TRBV6-1 to TRBJ1-4; a weak D match, TRBD1 (6 bases). Germline CDR1 reads MNHNS; CDR2 reads SASEGT. Trimming stripped 4 bases from V and 5 bases from J, with 17 bases between. This CDR3 contains 16 residues. DNA of the CDR3: TGTGCCAGCAGTGCGCGCCCGACAGGTCCCAATGAAAAACTGTTTTTT. Amino acids: CASSARPTGPNEKLFF.

The chain combines TRBV29-1 with TRBJ2-7; 9 positions agree with TRBD2. This CDR3 region has 14 residues. V shed 4 bases, J shed 6 bases, and the junction held 10 bases outside the gene matches. Germline values: CDR1 SQVTM, CDR2 ANQGSEA. CDR3 nucleotides: TGCAGCGTTGTAGTTGGTAGCGGGAGTCGCGAGCAGTACTTC. It translates to CSVVVGSGSREQYF.

This clone turned up a few times. The chain carries TRBV5-1 and TRBJ2-3; TRBD1 aligns across 7 bases. V lost 2 bases, J lost 3 bases, and 9 bases stayed unmatched. Germline V gene sequence: CDR1 SGHRS, CDR2 YFSETQ. The CDR3 has 16 amino acids. The CDR3 loop reads CASSFIQGVGTDTQYF. CDR3 DNA: TGCGCCAGCAGCTTTATCCAGGGGGTGGGAACAGATACGCAGTATTTT. Full variable domain (remainder filled in from reference TRBV5-1 and TRBJ2-3): KAGVTQTPRYLIKTRGQQVTLSCSPISGHRSVSWYQQTPGQGLQFLFEYFSETQRNKGNFPGRFSGRQFSNSRSEMNVSTLELGDSALYLCASSFIQGVGTDTQYFGPGTRLTVL.

The chain employs TRBV3-1 (or the pseudogene TRBV3-2) and TRBJ2-4, with 8 bases matching TRBD1. The CDR3 covers 19 residues. V lost 0 bases, J lost 1 base, and 11 bases stayed unmatched. CDR1 and CDR2 from the germline V gene are LGHDT and YNNKEL (reference sequence). CDR3 sequence (DNA): TGTGCCAGCAGCCAAGATTCCGGACAGGGCTCGAAGGCCAAAAACATTCAGTACTTC. This sequence encodes CASSQDSGQGSKAKNIQYF.

This chain uses TRBV15 with TRBJ1-2, with TRBD1 identical over 10 bases. This CDR3 region has 16 residues. Germline V gene lookup returns CDR1 LNHNV and CDR2 YYDKDF (reference sequence). J gave up 6 bases and V 1 base, and 8 bases lay outside the gene matches. The CDR3 DNA follows: TGTGCCACCAGCAGAGGTAACCCGGGACAGGGGAATGGCTACACCTTC. The encoded protein is CATSRGNPGQGNGYTF.

This chain uses TRBV6-1 with TRBJ1-5; D may be TRBD1 (6 bases). The CDR3 has 18 residues. CDR1 is MNHNS, CDR2 SASEGT, per germline. Trimming left V 4 bases short and J 0 bases short, with 19 bases between. CDR3 loop: CASSAGTPSRYSNQPQHF. CDR3 DNA: TGTGCCAGCAGTGCCGGGACACCTTCCCGTTATAGCAATCAGCCCCAGCATTTT.

The chain combines TRBV19 with TRBJ2-3; D is perhaps TRBD2 (6 bases). Germline CDR1 reads LNHDA; CDR2 reads SQIVND (reference sequence). Trimming cost V 3 bases and J 0 bases, with 13 bases left between them. The CDR3 covers 16 residues. The CDR3 nucleotides read TGTGCCAGTAGTATGCTCTCGGCGGGGAGCACAGATACGCAGTATTTT. Translation: CASSMLSAGSTDTQYF.

This clone was recorded only once. For the CDR3, the DNA is TGTGCCAGCAGCTTGGTGGGACAGGGGGGTTCACCCCTCCACTTT. This codes for CASSLVGQGGSPLHF. The rearrangement uses TRBV5-5 and TRBJ1-6; TRBD1 matches at 11 bases. The germline CDR1 and CDR2 sequences are SGHKS and YYEKEE (reference sequence). CDR3 length: 15 residues. V gave up 0 bases and J gave up 9 bases; unmatched junction bases: 2.

This chain connects TRBV28 to TRBJ2-3, with 14 nucleotides matching TRBD2. This CDR3 comprises 22 residues. From germline, CDR1 is MDHEN and CDR2 SYDVKM. Germline trimming cut 6 bases from V and 0 bases from J; bases unmatched to any gene: 20. The CDR3 DNA sequence: TGTGCCAGCAGGACCTCCTTTTTGGGACTAGCGGGGGCCTTATATAGCACAGATACGCAGTATTTT. This translates into CASRTSFLGLAGALYSTDTQYF.

The genes are TRBV28 and TRBJ1-2; 7 nucleotides agree with TRBD1. Germline V gene lookup returns CDR1 MDHEN and CDR2 SYDVKM. The V gene end was trimmed by 5 bases and the J gene end by 0 bases; junction bases not matched to a gene: 6. This CDR3 is built from 15 residues. The CDR3 reads CASSPPGTANYGYTF. The CDR3 coding sequence is TGTGCCAGCAGTCCCCCCGGGACAGCTAACTATGGCTACACCTTC.

This clone was detected only once. This sample includes further DNA sequences coding for the same CDR3. The chain links TRBV5-4 to TRBJ1-1; no reliable D call. The CDR3 spans 13 residues. Trimming shortened V by 0 bases and J by 4 bases, and 7 bases separated the two germline ends. Germline V gene sequence: CDR1 SGHNT, CDR2 YYREEE (reference sequence). CDR3 in DNA: TGTGCCAGCAGCTTGGACCGGGGCACTGAAGCTTTCTTT. Translated, it gives CASSLDRGTEAFF.

The CDR3: CASSFLTLWTEQFF. CDR3 nucleotide sequence: TGTGCCAGCAGCTTTCTAACCCTCTGGACAGAGCAGTTCTTC. The chain employs TRBV11-2 and TRBJ2-1; possibly TRBD1 for D (5 bases). Trimming left V 3 bases short and J 10 bases short, with 16 bases between. The germline V gene encodes CDR1 SGHAT and CDR2 FQNNGV. This CDR3 region has 14 residues.

The chain joins TRBV7-8 to TRBJ1-1; TRBD1 agrees at 7 bases. The trim removed 4 bases at V and 1 base at J, leaving 3 bases unmatched. Looked up from germline, CDR1 is SGHVS and CDR2 is FQNEAQ. The CDR3 covers 14 residues. The CDR3 reads CASSWGTENTEAFF. The CDR3 region has the DNA TGTGCCAGCAGCTGGGGGACAGAGAACACTGAAGCTTTCTTT.

The V call is TRBV11-3, the J call TRBJ2-7, with D tentatively TRBD2 (5 bases). The CDR3 runs to 13 residues. CDR1 and CDR2 from the germline V gene are SGHNT and YENEEA. Trimming removed 5 bases at V and 2 bases at J, with 10 bases between. The CDR3 DNA sequence: TGTGCCAGCAGCCTCGGAGGCACCTACGAGCAGTACTTC. It specifies CASSLGGTYEQYF.

The chain carries TRBV6-5 and TRBJ1-4; no reliable D call. V lost 4 bases, J lost 0 bases, and 6 bases lay in between. Per germline, CDR1 MNHEY and CDR2 SVGAGI. CDR3 length: 14 residues. The CDR3 here is CASSSVATNEKLFF. DNA for the CDR3: TGTGCCAGCAGTTCGGTTGCAACTAATGAAAAACTGTTTTTT.

This clone was seen a handful of times. V and J are TRBV4-2 and TRBJ1-4; possibly TRBD1 for D (6 bases). The CDR3 loop spans 14 amino acids. V lost 2 bases, J lost 7 bases, and 11 bases lay in between. The germline V gene has CDR1 LGHNA and CDR2 YNFKEQ. The CDR3 nucleotides read TGTGCCAGCAGCCAACAGGGAGGGGGTGAAAAACTGTTTTTT. Its translation: CASSQQGGGEKLFF.

CDR3 nucleotide sequence: TGTGCCAGCTCACCGGGAGTTGAAAACACCATATATTTT. This encodes CASSPGVENTIYF. The chain is built from TRBV18 and TRBJ1-3; D is unclear. CDR1 is KGHSH, CDR2 LQKENI, per germline. V dropped 3 bases and J dropped 6 bases, with 9 bases sitting between them. CDR3 size: 13 residues.

J is TRBJ2-5 and V is TRBV15, with D maybe TRBD1 (5 bases). Trimming removed 4 bases from V and 2 bases from J, with 8 bases in between. CDR1 and CDR2 from the germline V gene are LNHNV and YYDKDF (reference sequence). The CDR3 covers 13 residues. This chain's CDR3 is CATSTRQQETQYF. The CDR3 nucleotides read TGTGCCACCAGCACCCGACAGCAAGAGACCCAGTACTTC.

The gene calls are TRBV19 and TRBJ1-5; no clear D. V was clipped by 5 bases and J by 0 bases, with 11 bases between them. The CDR3 sequence is 15 residues long. Germline V lookup: CDR1 LNHDA, CDR2 SQIVND (reference sequence). The DNA of the CDR3 is TGTGCCAGTAGTGATTGGCAGTATAGCAATCAGCCCCAGCATTTT. It codes for CASSDWQYSNQPQHF.

This clone turned up a few times. The chain recombines TRBV6-5 with TRBJ1-2, with D unclear. Germline V lookup: CDR1 MNHEY, CDR2 SVGAGI. The CDR3 extends over 13 amino acids. V was pared by 6 bases and J by 1 base, with 9 bases between. CDR3 amino acids: CASRPVLNYGYTF. The CDR3 coding sequence is TGTGCCAGCAGGCCAGTCCTTAACTATGGCTACACCTTC.